This TCR beta chain was observed in a study of blood T cell repertoires in COVID-19. Study-level information: Nucleic acid was either cDNA or gDNA, and it came from T cells, B-cell-depleted T cells, or PBMCs.

This CDR3 is 17 amino acids long. The germline CDR1 and CDR2 sequences are LGHDT and YNNKEL (reference sequence). Trimming at V came to 0 bases and at J to 1 base, leaving 6 bases not matched to a gene. Per the authors' pipeline: Using reference gene primer amplification, nucleated cell counts were estimated. Some clones are missing from TCRdb's copy, which holds only in-frame ones; the method was immunoSEQ multiplex PCR. The V and J calls and clone size were taken over from that table, and D and trimming were inferred from the DNA. The sample lists 72,000 or so clones; 86% were seen once. The V gene is TRBV3-1 (or the pseudogene TRBV3-2), the J gene TRBJ2-7; TRBD2 aligns across 10 bases. The material sequenced was peripheral blood. The TCR originated in a woman aged 60 to 75 with acute or convalescent COVID-19. The CDR3 coding sequence is TGTGCCAGCAGCCAAGAACTAGCGGGGTACAAATCCTACGAGCAGTACTTC. Its translation: CASSQELAGYKSYEQYF.